This T cell receptor beta chain was captured by sequencing in a study of blood T cell repertoires in COVID-19. Profiling relied on immunoSEQ multiplex PCR, and the TCRdb table lists in-frame clones only, not all of them. The sample consists of about 240,000 clones, approximately 86% of them appearing once. V shed 3 bases and J shed 14 bases, with 17 bases lying between them. The CDR3 totals 14 residues. Germline CDR1 reads MNHEY; CDR2 reads SMNVEV (reference sequence). This chain links TRBV27 with TRBJ1-6, with D unclear. Sequences were obtained from peripheral blood. This TCR was sampled from a woman between 65 and 79 years old with active or convalescent COVID-19. The CDR3 is CASSFLLLGEALHF. The CDR3 DNA reads as TGTGCCAGCAGTTTTTTGCTCCTTGGCGAGGCCCTCCACTTT.